This TCR beta chain comes out of a study of T cells in Graves' hyperthyroidism and ophthalmopathy. Study summary: Peripheral blood draws took place at initial diagnosis, ahead of any treatment.

Amplified regions were TCR beta CDR3 sequences from RNA transcripts. TCR CDR3 underwent first-round RT-PCR with the HTBI primer set. From the multiplex PCR reads, TCRdb called clonotypes with MiXCR, one entry per CDR3 protein. The sample has about 290,000 distinct CDR3 sequences; about 14% are singletons. General study points: In validation, the model predicted ophthalmopathy. These predictions came a median about 6 months before onset.

V was pared by 2 bases and J by 6 bases, with 13 bases between. The CDR3 is 15 amino acids. Germline V gene sequence: CDR1 KGHSH, CDR2 LQKENI. This clonotype was found many times. Its antigen is unknown. Any symptoms of ophthalmopathy came after the first hyperthyroidism diagnosis, from which the blood sample dates. The source material was blood. The TCR originated in a woman between 25 and 40 years old with Graves' hyperthyroidism that later progressed to Graves' ophthalmopathy. The rearrangement joins TRBV18 to TRBJ2-2; tentatively, D is TRBD1 (6 bases). Here the CDR3 reads CASSPLDSEPGELFF. The CDR3 DNA reads TGTGCCAGCTCACCATTGGACAGTGAACCCGGGGAGCTGTTTTTT.